Below are 13 T cell receptor beta chains sequenced from a single sample in a study of blood T cell repertoires in COVID-19. The data were produced by immunoSEQ multiplex PCR, yet TCRdb's version contains in-frame clones alone and is incomplete. The repertoire holds some 200,000 clones, with around 84% as singletons. Sequenced sample: peripheral blood. The receptors stem from a human donor in a cohort sampled during active COVID-19.

This rearrangement joins TRBV5-1 to TRBJ2-1, with TRBD1 identical over 7 bases. This CDR3 spans 15 amino acids. From germline, CDR1 is SGHRS and CDR2 YFSETQ. The V segment lost 2 bases and the J segment 7 bases; nucleotides outside the gene matches: 9. The CDR3 is CASSLGGPMKNEQFF. CDR3 DNA sequence: TGCGCCAGCAGCTTAGGGGGCCCCATGAAGAATGAGCAGTTCTTC.

As DNA, the CDR3 is TGTGCCAGCAGTGGCGCAAGGGGCTATGGCTACACCTTC. Protein: CASSGARGYGYTF. J is TRBJ1-2 and V is TRBV12-3 or TRBV12-4; weak D call: TRBD1 (5 bases). This CDR3 contains 13 residues. The V end was cut by 5 bases, the J end by 4 bases, with 11 bases between.

CDR3 bases: TGTGCCAGCAGTTTACTAACTAGCGGGAAATACAATGAGCAGTTCTTC. Protein: CASSLLTSGKYNEQFF. The chain carries TRBV27 and TRBJ2-1; TRBD2 matches 10 bases. CDR3 size: 16 residues. Trimming removed 2 bases from V and 4 bases from J; junction bases left unmatched: 5. In germline, CDR1 is MNHEY, CDR2 SMNVEV (reference sequence).

V is TRBV30 and J is TRBJ2-7; no clear D. The V end lost 3 bases, the J end lost 3 bases, and 18 bases lay between the germline ends. This CDR3 is 15 amino acids long. Germline CDR1 reads GTSNPN; CDR2 reads SVGIG (reference sequence). This chain's CDR3 is CAWSPLAWSDYEQYF. The CDR3 DNA sequence: TGTGCCTGGAGCCCCCTCGCCTGGAGCGACTACGAGCAGTACTTC.

This clone was found a few times. The CDR3 spells CASSSQGLGGYTF. Here the CDR3 DNA reads TGCGCCAGCAGCTCCCAGGGTTTAGGTGGCTACACCTTC. The chain recombines TRBV5-1 with TRBJ1-2, with D tentatively TRBD1 (5 bases). Germline values: CDR1 SGHRS, CDR2 YFSETQ. Trimming removed 3 bases from V and 7 bases from J, with 13 bases in between. The length of the CDR3 is 13 residues.

The chain uses TRBV6-5 and TRBJ2-7; 10 positions match TRBD1. V shed 7 bases, J shed 2 bases, and the junction held 8 bases outside the gene matches. This CDR3 spans 15 amino acids. The germline V gene has CDR1 MNHEY and CDR2 SVGAGI. CDR3 coding DNA: TGTGCCAGCACGACAGGGGGCGAGGGCCCCTACGAGCAGTACTTC. Its translation is CASTTGGEGPYEQYF.

This rearrangement joins TRBV19 to TRBJ1-1; weak D call: TRBD1 (5 bases). V was trimmed by 3 bases and J by 4 bases, leaving 12 bases between them. This CDR3 spans 14 amino acids. Per the germline V gene, CDR1 is LNHDA and CDR2 is SQIVND (reference sequence). CDR3 in amino acids: CASSIVVGATEAFF. The CDR3 DNA sequence: TGTGCCAGTAGTATTGTGGTTGGGGCCACTGAAGCTTTCTTT.

A few counts support this clone. The genes are TRBV6-5 and TRBJ2-2; 10 nucleotides line up with TRBD1. This CDR3 comprises 15 residues. Germline values: CDR1 MNHEY, CDR2 SVGAGI. V was clipped by 7 bases and J by 3 bases; unmatched bases: 5. CDR3 bases: TGTGCCAGCAAGAAGGACAGGGGGGACACCGGGGAGCTGTTTTTT. Protein product: CASKKDRGDTGELFF.

The chain employs TRBV24-1 and TRBJ1-5, with D maybe TRBD1 (5 bases). CDR3 length: 18 residues. V was clipped by 1 base and J by 0 bases, with 15 bases between them. Germline CDR1 reads KGHDR; CDR2 reads SFDVKD. The CDR3 reads CATSDFHMGGYSNQPQHF. Written as DNA, the CDR3 is TGTGCCACCAGTGATTTTCATATGGGGGGTTATAGCAATCAGCCCCAGCATTTT.

This clone was observed a handful of times. The CDR3 bases are TGTGCCAGCAGCCAGGGCGGGAGGGCCAATGAGCAGTTCTTC. It specifies CASSQGGRANEQFF. The V gene is TRBV14, the J gene TRBJ2-1; TRBD2 matches 9 bases. Germline CDR1 reads SGHDN; CDR2 reads FVKESK. The CDR3 length is 14 residues. The junction had 3 bases not matched to a gene; V was cut back by 3 bases and J by 6 bases.

The chain employs TRBV27 and TRBJ2-5; 16 nucleotides match TRBD2. V shed 5 bases, J shed 7 bases, and the junction held 7 bases outside the gene matches. The germline V gene encodes CDR1 MNHEY and CDR2 SMNVEV (reference sequence). This CDR3 contains 16 residues. CDR3 nucleotides: TGTGCCAGCAGTCTAGGGACTAGCGGGAGGGAAGGGACCCAGTACTTC. Encoded protein: CASSLGTSGREGTQYF.

This clone has a single count. V usage is TRBV13 and J usage is TRBJ2-1; 7 nucleotides align to TRBD1. Unmatched junction bases numbered 5, after V lost 5 bases and J lost 4 bases. In germline, CDR1 is PRHDT, CDR2 FYEKMQ (reference sequence). CDR3 length: 14 residues. CDR3 nucleotide sequence: TGTGCCAGCAGCCAAGTGACAGGGTACAATGAGCAGTTCTTC. This codes for CASSQVTGYNEQFF. Full variable domain (remainder filled in from reference TRBV13 and TRBJ2-1): AAGVIQSPRHLIKEKRETATLKCYPIPRHDTVYWYQQGPGQDPQFLISFYEKMQSDKGSIPDRFSAQQFSDYHSELNMSSLELGDSALYFCASSQVTGYNEQFFGPGTRLTVL.

The chain combines TRBV7-9 with TRBJ1-2, with a possible D match to TRBD1 (6 bases). Deletions cut 3 bases from V and 4 bases from J, with 15 bases between. The CDR3 extends over 15 amino acids. Per the germline V gene, CDR1 is SEHNR and CDR2 is FQNEAQ (reference sequence). CDR3 loop: CASSLGTGTPYGYTF. As DNA, the CDR3 is TGTGCCAGCAGCTTGGGTACAGGGACCCCCTATGGCTACACCTTC.